This T cell receptor beta chain comes out of a study of T cells after yellow fever vaccination. General study points: It was a small share of clonotypes that appeared in both CD4 and CD8 compartments. On day 0, almost all vaccine-responding clonotypes were undetectable in sorted memory subsets.

Germline V lookup: CDR1 SGHRS, CDR2 YFSETQ. The V and J ends lost 4 bases and 3 bases respectively, with 10 bases between them. The CDR3 loop spans 13 amino acids. Via MiXCR, TCRdb re-called the 5' RACE reads, giving one row per CDR3 protein. There are tens of thousands of distinct CDR3 sequences in the sample; about 10% occur only once, and 12% lies in the top ten. Comment on this clonotype: A much larger clone lies one base from this, so it may be a read error.

This chain connects TRBV5-1 to TRBJ2-5; D gene ambiguous. This specimen was PBMCs, either bulk or a sorted T-cell subset (CD4+, CD8+, memory, or dextramer-sorted; not recorded which), taken more than 14 days after the first yellow fever vaccination. This TCR came from a man between 18 and 29 years old who received the YFV17D yellow fever vaccine. In nucleotides, the CDR3 is TGCGCCAGCAGCGGCGAGGCCAAAGAGACCCAGTACTTC. It translates to CASSGEAKETQYF.